The sequence of this T cell receptor (beta chain) was determined in a study of cytomegalovirus exposure and HLA in healthy donors. About the research overall: The 100 to 150 validation repertoires were reported in a later analysis to have been generated on the same platform as the roughly 670 first-cohort repertoires.

As to this clone: Its antigen is as yet unknown.

The method was immunoSEQ multiplex PCR; TCRdb's version includes in-frame clones alone and lacks a portion of them. The sample has more than 150,000 clones; 80% to 85% are singletons. Trimming took 7 bases from V and 3 from J, leaving 12 bases between them. CDR1 and CDR2 from the germline V gene are SQVTM and ANQGSEA. CDR3 size: 13 residues. Study-wide results and caveats: In the 95 to 150 validation repertoires, about 94% of cluster scores exceeded 0, per a later analysis.

Sequences were obtained from PBMCs. The chain couples TRBV29-1 to TRBJ2-2; D is perhaps TRBD1 (6 bases). The TCR was taken from a woman under 30 in good health and CMV-seropositive. The CDR3 spells CSAAQGHTGELFF. DNA of the CDR3: TGCAGCGCAGCCCAGGGGCACACCGGGGAGCTGTTTTTT.